The 12 T cell receptor beta chains given below trace back to one sample, sequenced in a study of cytomegalovirus exposure and HLA in healthy donors. Both 60 Vbeta primers and 13 Jbeta primers went into the PCR. Generated by immunoSEQ multiplex PCR, the TCRdb table keeps only in-frame clones and is missing some. Among 150,000 to 200,000 clones listed, 75% to 85% were seen once. The sample was PBMCs. The receptors here all came from a young man in good health and CMV-seronegative.

This chain uses TRBV6-5 with TRBJ2-7; 8 positions match TRBD2. The V segment lost 6 bases and the J segment 3 bases; nucleotides outside the gene matches: 7. The V gene's germline CDR1 is MNHEY and CDR2 SVGAGI. This CDR3 has 14 amino acids. DNA for the CDR3: TGTGCCAGCAGGCCGAGCGGGAGCGGCTACGAGCAGTACTTC. The encoded protein is CASRPSGSGYEQYF.

This clone was picked up a small number of times. In DNA, the CDR3 is TGTGCCAGCAGTGGATCTGCGGCAGAACTAGTAAACACCATATATTTT. It translates to CASSGSAAELVNTIYF. The chain joins TRBV6-1 to TRBJ1-3; no definite D call. Germline V gives CDR1 MNHNS, CDR2 SASEGT. This CDR3 has 16 amino acids. The V and J ends lost 4 bases and 6 bases respectively, with 19 bases between them.

The rearrangement uses TRBV7-9 and TRBJ1-4, with D maybe TRBD1 (6 bases). CDR1 SEHNR and CDR2 FQNEAQ come from the germline V gene (reference sequence). The CDR3 totals 17 residues. V lost 1 base and J 1 base, leaving 13 bases between the germline ends. The CDR3 bases are TGTGCCAGCAGCTTAGATATGTCCAGGGGAACTAATGAAAAACTGTTTTTT. This sequence encodes CASSLDMSRGTNEKLFF.

This clone was seen a single time. The V call is TRBV7-2, the J call TRBJ2-4, with 15 bases aligning to TRBD2. Losses at the gene ends were 1 base for V and 1 base for J; bases not matched to a gene: 2. This CDR3 is 18 amino acids long. CDR1 is SGHTA and CDR2 is FQGNSA in the germline V gene. CDR3 residues: CASSLVGTSGGAKNIQYF. DNA for the CDR3: TGTGCCAGCAGCTTAGTAGGGACTAGCGGGGGGGCCAAAAACATTCAGTACTTC.

V usage is TRBV6-1 and J usage is TRBJ2-7; TRBD2 agrees at 7 bases. Germline V CDR1 and CDR2: MNHNS, SASEGT. The CDR3 spans 14 residues. The V gene end was trimmed by 0 bases and the J gene end by 6 bases; junction bases not matched to a gene: 5. CDR3 DNA sequence: TGTGCCAGCAGTGAAGCGTGGGGGGGATCCGAGCAGTACTTC. This translates into CASSEAWGGSEQYF.

V is TRBV2 and J is TRBJ1-5, with a tentative D call TRBD1 (6 bases). Looked up from germline, CDR1 is SNHLY and CDR2 is FYNNEI. V lost 4 bases and J lost 3, with 7 bases in between. The CDR3 runs 13 residues. CDR3 loop: CASSGTDNQPQHF. The CDR3 DNA reads as TGTGCCAGCAGTGGGACAGACAATCAGCCCCAGCATTTT.

This chain joins TRBV15 and TRBJ1-1; tentatively, D is TRBD1 (5 bases). This CDR3 is 15 amino acids long. Germline V lookup: CDR1 LNHNV, CDR2 YYDKDF (reference sequence). The V gene lost 3 bases and the J gene lost 0 bases, with 11 bases spanning the gap. The CDR3 DNA follows: TGTGCCACCAGCAGGGGAGGGGAAGTGAACACTGAAGCTTTCTTT. It yields the protein CATSRGGEVNTEAFF.

The V gene is TRBV14, the J gene TRBJ2-7, with 10 bases lining up with TRBD1. The V gene end was trimmed by 0 bases and the J gene end by 6 bases; junction bases not matched to a gene: 2. The CDR3 is 14 amino acids. The germline V gene encodes CDR1 SGHDN and CDR2 FVKESK. DNA of the CDR3: TGTGCCAGCAGCCAAGATAGGACAGGGGGCGAGCAGTACTTC. It codes for CASSQDRTGGEQYF. Combining the CDR3 with reference TRBV14 and TRBJ2-7 gives the whole variable domain EAGVTQFPSHSVIEKGQTVTLRCDPISGHDNLYWYRRVMGKEIKFLLHFVKESKQDESGMPNNRFLAERTGGTYSTLKVQPAELEDSGVYFCASSQDRTGGEQYFGPGTRLTVT.

The rearrangement uses TRBV29-1 and TRBJ1-2, with D possibly being TRBD1 (5 bases). The CDR3 runs 13 residues. The ends were cut back, 0 bases at V and 7 bases at J, with 12 bases in the middle. CDR1 is SQVTM, CDR2 ANQGSEA, per germline. In DNA form, the CDR3 reads TGCAGCGTTGAAGATCTCCAGGGCGTTGGCTACACCTTC. Amino acids: CSVEDLQGVGYTF.

V gene TRBV6-1 combines with J gene TRBJ1-5; D might be TRBD1 (5 bases). Trimming took off 6 bases at V and 7 bases at J, with 19 bases between the two ends. The CDR3 length is 15 residues. Germline values: CDR1 MNHNS, CDR2 SASEGT. The CDR3 bases are TGTGCCAGCAGGGATCCGGGCAGGGTTAGACAGCCCCAGCATTTT. Translated: CASRDPGRVRQPQHF.

The genes are TRBV9 and TRBJ2-3; D is undetermined. Trimming removed 0 bases at V and 6 bases at J, with 8 bases between. Germline V gene data show CDR1 as SGDLS and CDR2 as YYNGEE. CDR3 length: 13 residues. The CDR3 nucleotides are TGTGCCAGCAGCGTAGCTTTCCAGGATACGCAGTATTTT. This sequence encodes CASSVAFQDTQYF.

The chain combines TRBV27 with TRBJ1-5; D is unclear. CDR1 is MNHEY and CDR2 is SMNVEV in the germline V gene (reference sequence). Deletions cut 7 bases from V and 1 base from J, with 11 bases between. This CDR3 is 14 amino acids long. In nucleotides, the CDR3 is TGTGCCAGCAAAGGGAGGCAGAGCAATCAGCCCCAGCATTTT. The encoded protein is CASKGRQSNQPQHF.